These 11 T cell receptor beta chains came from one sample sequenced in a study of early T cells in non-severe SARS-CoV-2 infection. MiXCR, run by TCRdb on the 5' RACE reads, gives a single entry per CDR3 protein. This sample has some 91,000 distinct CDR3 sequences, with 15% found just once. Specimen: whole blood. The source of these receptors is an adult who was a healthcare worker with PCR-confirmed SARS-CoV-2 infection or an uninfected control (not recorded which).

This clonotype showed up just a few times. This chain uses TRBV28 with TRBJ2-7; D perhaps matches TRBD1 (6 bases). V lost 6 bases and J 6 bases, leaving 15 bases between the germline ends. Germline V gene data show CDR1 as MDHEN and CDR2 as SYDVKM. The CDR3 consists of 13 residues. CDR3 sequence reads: CASSLTTGPEQYF. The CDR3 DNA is TGTGCCAGCAGCCTCACAACAGGGCCCGAGCAGTACTTC. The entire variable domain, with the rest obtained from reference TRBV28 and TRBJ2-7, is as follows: DVKVTQSSRYLVKRTGEKVFLECVQDMDHENMFWYRQDPGLGLRLIYFSYDVKMKEKGDIPEGYSVSREKKERFSLILESASTNQTSMYLCASSLTTGPEQYFGPGTRLTVT.

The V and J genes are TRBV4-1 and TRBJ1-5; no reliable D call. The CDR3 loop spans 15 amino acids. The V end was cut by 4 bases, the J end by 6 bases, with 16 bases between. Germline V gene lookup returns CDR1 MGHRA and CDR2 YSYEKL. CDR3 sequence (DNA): TGCGCCAGCAGCCTAACTTCCTCGCCGGGTCAGCCCCAGCATTTT. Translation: CASSLTSSPGQPQHF.

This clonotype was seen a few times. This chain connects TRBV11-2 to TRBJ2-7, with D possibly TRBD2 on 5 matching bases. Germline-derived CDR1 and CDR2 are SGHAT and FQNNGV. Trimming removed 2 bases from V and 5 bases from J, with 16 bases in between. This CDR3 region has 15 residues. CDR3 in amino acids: CASSLYGRGGDEQYF. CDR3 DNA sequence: TGTGCCAGCAGCTTATATGGGAGAGGCGGCGACGAGCAGTACTTC.

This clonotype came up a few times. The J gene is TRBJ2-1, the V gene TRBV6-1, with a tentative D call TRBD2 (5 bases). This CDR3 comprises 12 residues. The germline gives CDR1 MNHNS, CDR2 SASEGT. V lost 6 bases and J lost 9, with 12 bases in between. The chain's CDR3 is CASRGLGSEQFF. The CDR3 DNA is TGTGCCAGCAGAGGCCTGGGGAGTGAGCAGTTCTTC.

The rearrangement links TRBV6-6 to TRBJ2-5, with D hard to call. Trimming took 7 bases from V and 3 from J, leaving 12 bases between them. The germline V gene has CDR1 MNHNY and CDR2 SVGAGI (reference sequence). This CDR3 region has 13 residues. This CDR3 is CASNLRTEETQYF. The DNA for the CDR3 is TGTGCCAGCAACCTACGGACGGAAGAGACCCAGTACTTC.

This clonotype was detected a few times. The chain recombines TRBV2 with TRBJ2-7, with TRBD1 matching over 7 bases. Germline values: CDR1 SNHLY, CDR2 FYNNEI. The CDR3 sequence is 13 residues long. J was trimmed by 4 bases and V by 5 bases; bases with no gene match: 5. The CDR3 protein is CASSPTGEYEQYF. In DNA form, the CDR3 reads TGTGCCAGCAGTCCAACAGGGGAATACGAGCAGTACTTC.

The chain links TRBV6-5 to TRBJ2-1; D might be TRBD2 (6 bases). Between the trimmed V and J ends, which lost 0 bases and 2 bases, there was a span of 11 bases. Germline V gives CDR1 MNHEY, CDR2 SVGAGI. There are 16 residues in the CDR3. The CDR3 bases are TGTGCCAGCAGTTACTCGGAGCCGGGAGCCTACAATGAGCAGTTCTTC. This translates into CASSYSEPGAYNEQFF.

CDR3 coding DNA: TGTGCCAGCAGCCCGATCCGGGACTCCTTGGAGCAGTACTTC. It translates to CASSPIRDSLEQYF. V usage is TRBV7-9 and J usage is TRBJ2-7, with D possibly matching TRBD2 (6 bases). Trimming shortened V by 5 bases and J by 7 bases, and 18 bases separated the two germline ends. This CDR3 has 14 amino acids. Per germline, CDR1 SEHNR and CDR2 FQNEAQ (reference sequence).

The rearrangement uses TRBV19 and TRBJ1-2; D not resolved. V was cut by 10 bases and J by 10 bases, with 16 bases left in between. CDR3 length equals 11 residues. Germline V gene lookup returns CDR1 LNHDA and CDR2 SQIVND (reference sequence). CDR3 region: CATGVFDDYTF. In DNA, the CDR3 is TGTGCCACCGGGGTTTTTGACGACTACACCTTC.

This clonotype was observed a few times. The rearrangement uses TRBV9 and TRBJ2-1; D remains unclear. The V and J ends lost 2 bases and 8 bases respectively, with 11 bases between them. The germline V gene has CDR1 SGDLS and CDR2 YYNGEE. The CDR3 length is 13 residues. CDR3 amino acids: CASSVGVKDEQFF. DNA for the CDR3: TGTGCCAGCAGCGTGGGCGTGAAGGATGAGCAGTTCTTC. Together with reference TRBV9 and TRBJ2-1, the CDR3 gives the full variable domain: DSGVTQTPKHLITATGQRVTLRCSPRSGDLSVYWYQQSLDQGLQFLIQYYNGEERAKGNILERFSAQQFPDLHSELNLSSLELGDSALYFCASSVGVKDEQFFGPGTRLTVL.

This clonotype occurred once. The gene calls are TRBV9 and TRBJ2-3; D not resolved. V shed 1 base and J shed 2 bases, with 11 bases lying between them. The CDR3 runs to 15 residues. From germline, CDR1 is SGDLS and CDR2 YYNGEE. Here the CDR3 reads CASSVRAAHTDTQYF. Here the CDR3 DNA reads TGTGCCAGCAGCGTAAGGGCAGCACACACAGATACGCAGTATTTT.